One sample yielded the 7 T cell receptor beta chains listed below, sequenced in a study of cytomegalovirus exposure and HLA in healthy donors. Primers included in the PCR were 60 Vbeta and 13 Jbeta primers. The repertoire was sequenced with immunoSEQ multiplex PCR; TCRdb's copy has only in-frame clones and lacks some. The repertoire holds 100,000 to 150,000 clones, with over 70% as singletons. The sequenced sample was PBMCs. The receptors shown here come from a woman in her 40s in good health and CMV-seronegative.

This rearrangement joins TRBV27 to TRBJ2-7; 8 bases align to TRBD2. Germline CDR1 MNHEY, CDR2 SMNVEV (reference sequence). J gave up 2 bases and V 7 bases, and 7 bases lay outside the gene matches. The CDR3 is 14 residues long. Here the CDR3 reads CASTRSGGPYEQYF. The CDR3 bases are TGTGCCAGCACCCGATCGGGGGGGCCCTACGAGCAGTACTTC.

This rearrangement joins TRBV7-6 to TRBJ2-1; 8 bases align to TRBD1. The V and J ends lost 1 base and 3 bases, in that order; junction bases with no gene match: 5. The CDR3 spans 16 residues. Germline V gene data show CDR1 as SGHVS and CDR2 as FNYEAQ. CDR3 sequence (DNA): TGTGCCAGCAGCTTAGGGCAGGGGGCCCTCTACAATGAGCAGTTCTTC. Its translation: CASSLGQGALYNEQFF.

The CDR3 loop reads CASSPKTGSTEAFF. In nucleotides, the CDR3 is TGTGCCAGCAGCCCGAAGACAGGGAGTACTGAAGCTTTCTTT. This rearrangement joins TRBV4-2 to TRBJ1-1; 7 positions match TRBD1. The CDR3 contains 14 residues. Trimming at V came to 4 bases and at J to 5 bases, leaving 7 bases not matched to a gene. Germline V gene sequence: CDR1 LGHNA, CDR2 YNFKEQ.

The V and J genes are TRBV7-3 and TRBJ2-2, with a weak D call TRBD1 (6 bases). Looked up from germline, CDR1 is SGHTA and CDR2 is FQGTGA. V was cut by 6 bases and J by 3 bases, with 14 bases left in between. CDR3 length: 15 residues. The CDR3 region has the DNA TGTGCCAGCAGTTCCCGAGGGGGATACACCGGGGAGCTGTTTTTT. Amino acids: CASSSRGGYTGELFF.

The gene calls are TRBV5-1 and TRBJ2-5; no clear D gene. The germline V gene encodes CDR1 SGHRS and CDR2 YFSETQ. The CDR3 spans 14 residues. Trimming pared 0 bases from V and 0 bases from J, leaving 6 bases between. This chain's CDR3 is CASSLATDQETQYF. The CDR3 DNA reads as TGCGCCAGCAGCTTGGCTACAGACCAAGAGACCCAGTACTTC. The full variable domain, with the rest looked up from reference TRBV5-1 and TRBJ2-5, is KAGVTQTPRYLIKTRGQQVTLSCSPISGHRSVSWYQQTPGQGLQFLFEYFSETQRNKGNFPGRFSGRQFSNSRSEMNVSTLELGDSALYLCASSLATDQETQYFGPGTRLLVL.

This chain uses TRBV4-2 with TRBJ2-7, with unresolved D. Trimming took off 4 bases at V and 5 bases at J, with 6 bases between the two ends. The CDR3 has 11 residues. Per the germline V gene, CDR1 is LGHNA and CDR2 is YNFKEQ. CDR3 DNA: TGTGCCAGCAGCCGGGCAGACGAGCAGTACTTC. This codes for CASSRADEQYF.

The chain uses TRBV4-2 and TRBJ2-3, with 8 bases that match TRBD2. V gave up 3 bases and J gave up 3 bases; unmatched junction bases: 8. CDR1 and CDR2 from the germline V gene are LGHNA and YNFKEQ. The CDR3 runs to 16 residues. The CDR3 nucleotides read TGTGCCAGCAGCCAGACCCCGGGGGGGTTAACAGATACGCAGTATTTT. Its translation is CASSQTPGGLTDTQYF.